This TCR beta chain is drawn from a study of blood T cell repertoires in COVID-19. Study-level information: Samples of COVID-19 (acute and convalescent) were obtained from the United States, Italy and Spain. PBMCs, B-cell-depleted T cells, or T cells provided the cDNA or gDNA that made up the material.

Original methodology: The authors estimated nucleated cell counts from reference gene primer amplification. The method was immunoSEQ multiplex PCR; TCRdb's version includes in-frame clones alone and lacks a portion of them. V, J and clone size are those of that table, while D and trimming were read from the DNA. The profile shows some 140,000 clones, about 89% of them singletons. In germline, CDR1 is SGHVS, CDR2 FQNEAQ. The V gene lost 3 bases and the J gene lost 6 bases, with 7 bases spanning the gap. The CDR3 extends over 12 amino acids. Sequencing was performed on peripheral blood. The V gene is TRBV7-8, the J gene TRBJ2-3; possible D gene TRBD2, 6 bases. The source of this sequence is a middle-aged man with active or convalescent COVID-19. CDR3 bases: TGTGCCAGCAGCTTCGCGGGGGATACGCAGTATTTT. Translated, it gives CASSFAGDTQYF.